Presented here are 18 T cell receptor beta chains from one specimen sequenced in a study of blood T cell repertoires in COVID-19. Repertoires were generated with immunoSEQ multiplex PCR, while TCRdb's copy carries only in-frame clones and drops some. Altogether roughly 260,000 clones are present, approximately 86% being singletons, with the ten largest covering less than 4%. The specimen sequenced was peripheral blood. All receptors come from a woman younger than 30 with acute or convalescent COVID-19.

This clone was found a few times. This CDR3 is also generated by other DNA sequences in the sample. J is TRBJ1-2 and V is TRBV5-1; D ambiguous. The CDR3 runs to 13 residues. V lost 0 bases to trimming and J lost 3 bases, with 6 bases between them. CDR1 and CDR2 from the germline V gene are SGHRS and YFSETQ. CDR3 sequence (DNA): TGCGCCAGCAGCTTGGGCGGAGACTATGGCTACACCTTC. It specifies CASSLGGDYGYTF.

DNA of the CDR3: TGTGCCAGCACCAACCACGGCGGGAGCACAGATACGCAGTATTTT. As protein: CASTNHGGSTDTQYF. The chain combines TRBV3-1 (or the pseudogene TRBV3-2) with TRBJ2-3, with D maybe TRBD2 (5 bases). The germline gives CDR1 LGHDT, CDR2 YNNKEL (reference sequence). The CDR3 runs 15 residues. The V gene lost 7 bases and the J gene lost 0 bases, with 14 bases spanning the gap.

For the CDR3, the DNA is TGTGCCAGCAGTTACTCGCCAGGGAGGGAGAACAATGAGCAGTTCTTC. Translation gives CASSYSPGRENNEQFF. The genes are TRBV6-2 or TRBV6-3 and TRBJ2-1; 7 bases match TRBD2. CDR3 length: 16 amino acids. Germline-derived CDR1 and CDR2 are MNHEY and SVGEGT. Trimming at V came to 0 bases and at J to 5 bases, leaving 7 bases not matched to a gene.

The chain joins TRBV10-3 to TRBJ1-5; 7 nucleotides align to TRBD1. CDR1 is ENHRY and CDR2 is SYGVKD in the germline V gene. The length of the CDR3 is 16 residues. V was pared by 2 bases and J by 3 bases, with 7 bases of the junction left unmatched. The CDR3 loop reads CAISERWQGDNQPQHF. CDR3 sequence (DNA): TGTGCCATCAGTGAGAGGTGGCAGGGGGACAATCAGCCCCAGCATTTT.

By sample share, this clone is medium-sized (0.01 to 0.1%). The V gene is TRBV10-1, the J gene TRBJ2-3; D call uncertain. Per the germline V gene, CDR1 is WNHNN and CDR2 is SYGVQD (reference sequence). This CDR3 region has 14 residues. V was clipped by 4 bases and J by 1 base, with 9 bases between them. CDR3 sequence reads: CASSGADGTDTQYF. The CDR3 DNA reads as TGCGCCAGCAGTGGGGCAGACGGCACAGATACGCAGTATTTT.

The chain links TRBV7-2 to TRBJ1-5; D call uncertain. Germline V gene sequence: CDR1 SGHTA, CDR2 FQGNSA. Trimming cost V 3 bases and J 4 bases, with 13 bases left between them. This CDR3 is 15 amino acids long. In DNA form, the CDR3 reads TGTGCCAGCAGCTTGGGAGCCCTAGGGAATCAGCCCCAGCATTTT. Translating it yields CASSLGALGNQPQHF.

The chain couples TRBV6-5 to TRBJ1-2, with a weak D call TRBD1 (6 bases). This CDR3 has 14 amino acids. Per the germline V gene, CDR1 is MNHEY and CDR2 is SVGAGI. The ends were cut back, 8 bases at V and 2 bases at J, with 15 bases in the middle. This CDR3 is CASSLGGPNYGYTF. As DNA, the CDR3 is TGTGCCAGCTCCTTGGGGGGGCCGAACTATGGCTACACCTTC.

Concerning this clone: The same CDR3 can be traced to other DNA sequences in this sample. The V and J genes are TRBV30 and TRBJ2-7, with TRBD2 matching over 11 bases. There are 15 residues in the CDR3. V lost 0 bases and J lost 4; bases outside the gene matches: 5. The germline CDR1 and CDR2 sequences are GTSNPN and SVGIG (reference sequence). CDR3 in amino acids: CAWSVGLAGGYEQYF. The DNA for the CDR3 is TGTGCCTGGAGTGTTGGTCTAGCGGGAGGTTACGAGCAGTACTTC.

The chain joins TRBV28 to TRBJ1-5; the match to TRBD1 covers 7 bases. V was pared by 5 bases and J by 3 bases, with 13 bases of the junction left unmatched. From germline, CDR1 is MDHEN and CDR2 SYDVKM. The CDR3 has 17 residues. CDR3 coding DNA: TGTGCCAGCAGTCCCGACAGGGCCGCTTGGAACAATCAGCCCCAGCATTTT. Protein product: CASSPDRAAWNNQPQHF.

The chain uses TRBV2 and TRBJ2-5; perhaps TRBD2 as D (5 bases). Germline V gene data show CDR1 as SNHLY and CDR2 as FYNNEI. V dropped 4 bases and J dropped 4 bases, with 13 bases sitting between them. The CDR3 runs 14 residues. The CDR3 coding sequence is TGTGCCAGCAGTGCCCAGGCCGCGGGAGAGACCCAGTACTTC. Translated, it gives CASSAQAAGETQYF. The entire variable domain, with the rest obtained from reference TRBV2 and TRBJ2-5, is as follows: EPEVTQTPSHQVTQMGQEVILRCVPISNHLYFYWYRQILGQKVEFLVSFYNNEISEKSEIFDDQFSVERPDGSNFTLKIRSTKLEDSAMYFCASSAQAAGETQYFGPGTRLLVL.

V and J are TRBV7-8 and TRBJ2-2; 10 bases fit TRBD2. Per the germline V gene, CDR1 is SGHVS and CDR2 is FQNEAQ. The CDR3 contains 18 residues. V shed 2 bases, J shed 2 bases, and the junction held 8 bases outside the gene matches. The DNA for the CDR3 is TGTGCCAGCAGCTTAACCCAACGGACTAGCGGTAACACCGGGGAGCTGTTTTTT. This translates into CASSLTQRTSGNTGELFF.

This chain links TRBV18 with TRBJ1-1, with D possibly TRBD1 on 6 matching bases. The CDR3 is made up of 12 amino acids. V gave up 6 bases and J gave up 8 bases, with 13 bases separating them. Germline V gene sequence: CDR1 KGHSH, CDR2 LQKENI. The CDR3 nucleotides are TGTGCCAGCTCCCCCGCCGGGACAGAAGCTTTCTTT. Its protein is CASSPAGTEAFF.

This clone appeared once. This chain joins TRBV18 and TRBJ2-1; 8 nucleotides agree with TRBD2. Germline V gene data show CDR1 as KGHSH and CDR2 as LQKENI. J lost 6 bases, V lost 4 bases, and 5 bases had no gene match. The CDR3 extends over 14 amino acids. The CDR3 loop is CASSLGLVANEQFF. The CDR3 DNA is TGTGCCAGCTCACTGGGACTAGTGGCCAATGAGCAGTTCTTC.

The genes are TRBV7-2 and TRBJ1-1, with D possibly matching TRBD1 (6 bases). CDR3 size: 15 residues. CDR1 is SGHTA, CDR2 FQGNSA, per germline. V gave up 4 bases and J gave up 1 base, with 13 bases separating them. CDR3 sequence: CASSYRGGANTEAFF. The CDR3 region has the DNA TGTGCCAGCAGCTACCGAGGGGGGGCGAACACTGAAGCTTTCTTT.

The chain carries TRBV6-5 and TRBJ1-2; 8 nucleotides match TRBD1. Trimming at V came to 6 bases and at J to 3 bases, leaving 0 bases not matched to a gene. CDR1 is MNHEY and CDR2 is SVGAGI in the germline V gene. This CDR3 has 12 amino acids. CDR3 in amino acids: CASRDRDYGYTF. Written as DNA, the CDR3 is TGTGCCAGCAGGGACAGGGACTATGGCTACACCTTC.

The CDR3 region is CATGTGEYNEQFF. The CDR3 coding sequence is TGTGCCACCGGGACAGGGGAGTACAATGAGCAGTTCTTC. V gene TRBV15 combines with J gene TRBJ2-1, with TRBD1 matching 10 bases. The CDR3 sequence is 13 residues long. Trimming cost V 8 bases and J 4 bases; bases outside gene matches: 2. Germline V gene data show CDR1 as LNHNV and CDR2 as YYDKDF (reference sequence).

V gene TRBV25-1 combines with J gene TRBJ2-2; tentative D call: TRBD2 (5 bases). The CDR3 is 18 residues long. Germline V gene data show CDR1 as MGHDK and CDR2 as SYGVNS. V was trimmed by 4 bases and J by 1 base, leaving 19 bases between them. The CDR3 DNA follows: TGTGCCAGCAGTGTCAGGACCGGGCAGACTATGAACACCGGGGAGCTGTTTTTT. It translates to CASSVRTGQTMNTGELFF.

This sequence joins TRBV9 and TRBJ1-3; maybe TRBD1 (5 bases). The CDR3 contains 13 residues. V lost 4 bases to trimming and J lost 5 bases, with 10 bases between them. Germline loops: CDR1 SGDLS, CDR2 YYNGEE. CDR3 sequence reads: CASSTQDRNTIYF. CDR3 bases: TGTGCCAGCAGCACCCAGGACAGAAACACCATATATTTT.